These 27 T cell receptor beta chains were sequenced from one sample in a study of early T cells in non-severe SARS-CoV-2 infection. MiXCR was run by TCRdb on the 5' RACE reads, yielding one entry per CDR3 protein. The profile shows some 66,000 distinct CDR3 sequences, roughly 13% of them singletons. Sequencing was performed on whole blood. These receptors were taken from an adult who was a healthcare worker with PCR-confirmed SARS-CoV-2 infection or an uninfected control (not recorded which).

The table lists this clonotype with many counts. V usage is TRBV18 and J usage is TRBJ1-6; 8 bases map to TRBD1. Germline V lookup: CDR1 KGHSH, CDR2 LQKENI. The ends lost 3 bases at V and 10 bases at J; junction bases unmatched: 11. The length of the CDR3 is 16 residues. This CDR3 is CASSPTGQGGGSPLHF. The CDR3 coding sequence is TGTGCCAGCTCACCGACCGGACAGGGAGGGGGATCACCCCTCCACTTT.

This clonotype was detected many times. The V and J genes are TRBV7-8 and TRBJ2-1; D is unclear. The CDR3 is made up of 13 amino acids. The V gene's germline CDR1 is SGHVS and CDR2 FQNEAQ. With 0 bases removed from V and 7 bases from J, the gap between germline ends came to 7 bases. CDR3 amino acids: CASSLARRNEQFF. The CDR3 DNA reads TGTGCCAGCAGCTTAGCGCGTAGAAATGAGCAGTTCTTC.

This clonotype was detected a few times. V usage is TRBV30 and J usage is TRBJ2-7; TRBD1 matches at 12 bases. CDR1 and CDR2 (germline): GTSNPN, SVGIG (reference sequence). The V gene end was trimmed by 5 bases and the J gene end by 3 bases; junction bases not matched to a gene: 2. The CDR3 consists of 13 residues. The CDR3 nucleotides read TGTGCCTGGGGGACAGGGGGCATCTACGAGCAGTACTTC. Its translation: CAWGTGGIYEQYF.

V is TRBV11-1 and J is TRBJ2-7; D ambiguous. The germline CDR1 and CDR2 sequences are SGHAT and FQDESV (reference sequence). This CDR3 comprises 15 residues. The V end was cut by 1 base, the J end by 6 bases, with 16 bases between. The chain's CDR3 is CASSLEGSGSAEQYF. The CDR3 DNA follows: TGTGCCAGCAGCTTAGAGGGATCGGGCTCCGCCGAGCAGTACTTC.

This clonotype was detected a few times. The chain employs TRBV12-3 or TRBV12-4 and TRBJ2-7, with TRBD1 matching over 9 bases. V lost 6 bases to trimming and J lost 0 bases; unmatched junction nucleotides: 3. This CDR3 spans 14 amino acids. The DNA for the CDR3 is TGTGCCAGCAGGCCGACAGGGGGCTCCTACGAGCAGTACTTC. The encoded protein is CASRPTGGSYEQYF.

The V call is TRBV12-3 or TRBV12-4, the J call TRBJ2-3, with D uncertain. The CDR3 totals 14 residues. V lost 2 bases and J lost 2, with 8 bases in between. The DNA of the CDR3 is TGTGCCAGCAGTTTAAGCCACCCCACAGATACGCAGTATTTT. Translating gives CASSLSHPTDTQYF.

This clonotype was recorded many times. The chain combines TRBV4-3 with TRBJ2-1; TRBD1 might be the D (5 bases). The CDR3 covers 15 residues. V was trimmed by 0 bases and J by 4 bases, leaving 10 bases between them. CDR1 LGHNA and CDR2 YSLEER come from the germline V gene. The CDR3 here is CASSQEVAGYNEQFF. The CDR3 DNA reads TGCGCCAGCAGCCAAGAGGTGGCAGGGTACAATGAGCAGTTCTTC.

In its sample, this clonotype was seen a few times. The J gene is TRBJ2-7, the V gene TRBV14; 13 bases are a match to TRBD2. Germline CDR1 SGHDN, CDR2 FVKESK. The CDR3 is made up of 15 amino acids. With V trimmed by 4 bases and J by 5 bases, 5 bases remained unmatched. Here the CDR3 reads CASSRTSGGADEQYF. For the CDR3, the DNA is TGTGCCAGCAGCCGCACTAGCGGGGGGGCGGACGAGCAGTACTTC.

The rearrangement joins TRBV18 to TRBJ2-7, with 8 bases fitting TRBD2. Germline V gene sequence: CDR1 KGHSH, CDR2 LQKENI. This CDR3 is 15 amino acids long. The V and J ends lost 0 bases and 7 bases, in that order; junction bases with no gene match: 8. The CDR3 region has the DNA TGTGCCAGCTCACCACCGGGACTAGGGCTACGAGAGCAGTACTTC. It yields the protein CASSPPGLGLREQYF.

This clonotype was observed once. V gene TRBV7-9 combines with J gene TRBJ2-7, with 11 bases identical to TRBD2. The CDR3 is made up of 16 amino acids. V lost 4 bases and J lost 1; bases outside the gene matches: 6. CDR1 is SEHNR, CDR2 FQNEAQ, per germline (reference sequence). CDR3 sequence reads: CASSSATSGSSYEQYF. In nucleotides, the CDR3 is TGTGCCAGCAGCTCAGCTACTAGCGGGAGTTCCTACGAGCAGTACTTC. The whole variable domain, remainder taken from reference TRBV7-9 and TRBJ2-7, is DTGVSQNPRHKITKRGQNVTFRCDPISEHNRLYWYRQTLGQGPEFLTYFQNEAQLEKSRLLSDRFSAERPKGSFSTLEIQRTEQGDSAMYLCASSSATSGSSYEQYFGPGTRLTVT.

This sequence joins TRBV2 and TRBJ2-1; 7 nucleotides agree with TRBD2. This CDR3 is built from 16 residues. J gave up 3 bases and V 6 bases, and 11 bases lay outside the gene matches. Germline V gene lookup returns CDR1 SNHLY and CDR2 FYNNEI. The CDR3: CASSRESGDYYNEQFF. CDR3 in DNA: TGTGCCAGCAGCAGAGAGAGCGGGGACTACTACAATGAGCAGTTCTTC.

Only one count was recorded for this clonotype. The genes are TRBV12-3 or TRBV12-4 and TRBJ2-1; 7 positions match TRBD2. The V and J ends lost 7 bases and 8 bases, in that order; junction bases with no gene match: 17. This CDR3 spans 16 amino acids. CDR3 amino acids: CASNGGLSSGCYEQFF. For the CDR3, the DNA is TGTGCCAGCAACGGCGGTCTGAGTAGCGGGTGCTATGAGCAGTTCTTC.

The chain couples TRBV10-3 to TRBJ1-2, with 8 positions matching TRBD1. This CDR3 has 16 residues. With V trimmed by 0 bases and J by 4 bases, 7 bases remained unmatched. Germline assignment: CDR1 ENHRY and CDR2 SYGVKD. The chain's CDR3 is CAISESARGPLYGYTF. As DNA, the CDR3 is TGTGCCATCAGTGAGTCAGCCAGGGGGCCACTCTATGGCTACACCTTC.

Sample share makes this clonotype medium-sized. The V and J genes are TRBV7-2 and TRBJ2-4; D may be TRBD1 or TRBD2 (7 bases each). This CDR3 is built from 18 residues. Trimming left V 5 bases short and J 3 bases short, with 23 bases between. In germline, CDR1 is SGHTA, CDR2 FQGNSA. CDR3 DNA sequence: TGTGCCAGCAGCAATCTTTTCACTGCGGGGGACAGCAAAAACATTCAGTACTTC. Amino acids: CASSNLFTAGDSKNIQYF.

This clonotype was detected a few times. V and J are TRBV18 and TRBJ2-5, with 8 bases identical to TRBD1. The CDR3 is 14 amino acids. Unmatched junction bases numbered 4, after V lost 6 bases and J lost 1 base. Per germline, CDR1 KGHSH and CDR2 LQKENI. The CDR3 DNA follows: TGTGCCAGCTCTCCGGACAGGGCCCAAGAGACCCAGTACTTC. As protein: CASSPDRAQETQYF.

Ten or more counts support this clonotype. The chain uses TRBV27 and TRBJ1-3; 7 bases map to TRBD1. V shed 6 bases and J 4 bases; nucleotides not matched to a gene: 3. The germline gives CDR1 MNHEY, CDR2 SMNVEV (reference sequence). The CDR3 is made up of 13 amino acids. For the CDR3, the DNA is TGTGCCAGCAGCGCGACAGGGGGAAACACCATATATTTT. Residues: CASSATGGNTIYF.

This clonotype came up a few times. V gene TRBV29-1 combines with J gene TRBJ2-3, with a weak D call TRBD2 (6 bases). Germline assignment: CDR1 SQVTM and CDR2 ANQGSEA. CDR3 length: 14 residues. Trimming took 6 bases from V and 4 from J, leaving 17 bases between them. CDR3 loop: CSVTNSGRADTQYF. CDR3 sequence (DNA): TGCAGCGTGACAAATAGCGGAAGGGCAGATACGCAGTATTTT.

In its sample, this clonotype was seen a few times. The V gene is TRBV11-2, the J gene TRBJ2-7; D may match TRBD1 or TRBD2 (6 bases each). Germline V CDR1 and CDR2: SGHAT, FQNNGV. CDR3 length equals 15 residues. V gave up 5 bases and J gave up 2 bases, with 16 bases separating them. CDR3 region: CASSPRGVNPYEQYF. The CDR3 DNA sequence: TGTGCCAGCAGCCCGAGGGGGGTGAATCCCTACGAGCAGTACTTC.

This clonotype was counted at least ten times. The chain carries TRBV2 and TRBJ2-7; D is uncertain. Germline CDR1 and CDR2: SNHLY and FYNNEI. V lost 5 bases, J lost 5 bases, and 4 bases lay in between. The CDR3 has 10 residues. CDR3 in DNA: TGTGCCAGCAGTTTTAACGAGCAGTACTTC. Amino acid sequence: CASSFNEQYF.

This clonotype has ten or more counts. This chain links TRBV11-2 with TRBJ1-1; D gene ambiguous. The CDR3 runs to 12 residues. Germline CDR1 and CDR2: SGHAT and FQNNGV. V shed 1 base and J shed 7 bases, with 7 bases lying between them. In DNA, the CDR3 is TGTGCCAGCAGCTTAGTTGGGTATGAAGCTTTCTTT. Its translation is CASSLVGYEAFF.

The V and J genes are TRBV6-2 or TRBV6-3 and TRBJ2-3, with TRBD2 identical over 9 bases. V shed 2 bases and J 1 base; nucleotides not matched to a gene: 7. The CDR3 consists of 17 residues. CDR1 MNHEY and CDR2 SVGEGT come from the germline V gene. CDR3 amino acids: CASSYTLAGVGTDTQYF. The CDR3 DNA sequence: TGTGCCAGCAGTTACACATTAGCGGGAGTCGGCACAGATACGCAGTATTTT.

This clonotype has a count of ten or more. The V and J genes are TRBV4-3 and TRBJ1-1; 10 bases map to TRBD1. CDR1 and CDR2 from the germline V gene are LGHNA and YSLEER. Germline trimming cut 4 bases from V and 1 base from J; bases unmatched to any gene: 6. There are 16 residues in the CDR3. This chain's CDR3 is CASSPQTGGWNTEAFF. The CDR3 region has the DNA TGCGCCAGCAGCCCCCAGACAGGGGGCTGGAACACTGAAGCTTTCTTT.

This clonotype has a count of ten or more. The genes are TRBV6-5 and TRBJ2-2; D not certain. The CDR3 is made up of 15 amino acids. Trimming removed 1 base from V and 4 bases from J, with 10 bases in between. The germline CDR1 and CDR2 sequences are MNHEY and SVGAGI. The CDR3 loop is CASSYFDGATGELFF. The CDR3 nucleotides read TGTGCCAGCAGTTACTTCGACGGAGCCACCGGGGAGCTGTTTTTT.

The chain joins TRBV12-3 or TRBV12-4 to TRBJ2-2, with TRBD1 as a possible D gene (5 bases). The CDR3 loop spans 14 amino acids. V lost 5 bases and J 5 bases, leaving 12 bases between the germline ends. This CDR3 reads CASSLWGRTGELFF. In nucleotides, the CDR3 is TGTGCCAGCAGTCTATGGGGCCGGACCGGGGAGCTGTTTTTT.

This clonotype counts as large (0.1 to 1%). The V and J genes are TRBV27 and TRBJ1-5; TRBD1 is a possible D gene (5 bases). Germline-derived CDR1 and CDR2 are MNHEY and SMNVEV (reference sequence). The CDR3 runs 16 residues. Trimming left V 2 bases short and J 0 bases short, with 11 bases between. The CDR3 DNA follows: TGTGCCAGCAGTTTAGACAGCAGTTCTAGCAATCAGCCCCAGCATTTT. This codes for CASSLDSSSSNQPQHF.

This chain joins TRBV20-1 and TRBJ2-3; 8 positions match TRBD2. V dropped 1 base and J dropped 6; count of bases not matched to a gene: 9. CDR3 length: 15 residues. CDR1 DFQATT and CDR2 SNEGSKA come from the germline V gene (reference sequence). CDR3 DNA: TGCAGTGCTAGAGGGGCAGCGGGAGTGAGGGATACGCAGTATTTT. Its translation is CSARGAAGVRDTQYF.

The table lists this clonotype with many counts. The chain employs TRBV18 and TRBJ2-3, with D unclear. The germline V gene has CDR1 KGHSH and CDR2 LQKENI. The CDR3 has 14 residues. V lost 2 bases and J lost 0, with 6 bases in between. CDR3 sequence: CASSPGASTDTQYF. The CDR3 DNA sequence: TGTGCCAGCTCACCAGGCGCTAGCACAGATACGCAGTATTTT.